The entry below describes one T cell receptor (beta chain). This clone has only a few counts. The antigen this receptor binds is unknown. No base quality values were provided; no much bigger clone lies one nucleotide off. The CDR3 covers 16 residues, taking in both the cysteine and the phenylalanine. The retained sequence is limited to the CDR3, 48 bases, with the frame set at the first base. Taken from the germline V gene, the CDR1 and CDR2 loops are MDHEN and SYDVKM. V loses 2 bases of germline sequence and J loses 4 bases, and the interval between the two ends is 15 bases. Using the deep immunoSEQ assay, TCR CDR3 regions were amplified from genomic DNA by multiplex PCR. Extracted genomic DNA from each cell subset was distributed evenly across all wells of several immunoSEQ 96-well plates, and each plate was treated as a replicate. Each replicate PCR for sorted subsets received roughly 200 ng genomic DNA, equal to roughly 29,000 T cell genomes. Purified libraries were measured with a Qubit 3.0 fluorometer, size-checked on a Bioanalyzer 2100, and measured again with the KAPA Library Quantification kit. Every immunoSEQ 96-well plate was sequenced on a separate single-read 150-cycle Illumina NextSeq 550 flow cell. On the study's bioinformatics: Because the immunoSEQ output included only junctional sequences and no quality scores, the filtering could not be the same as the filtering used for full-length reads. Sequences were annotated with PyIR, a Python wrapper for IgBLAST v1.9, and V/J genes and CDR3 were assigned using IMGT germline references. Reads were removed for weak V/J assignments (E-value above 1e-6), missing CDR3, stop codons, out-of-frame junctions, or ambiguous translated residues. V3J clonotypes were defined by identical inferred V gene, J gene, and CDR3 amino acid sequence. Percentage overlap between repertoires was computed as shared unique clonotypes divided by the size of the smaller repertoire. Repertoire richness was assessed with RTK rarefaction, the Chao1 estimator, and Recon v2.1 estimates of unobserved clonotypes. Generation probabilities were computed with OLGA for all TCRbeta clonotypes obtained by the gDNA method from four donors. Imported from immuneACCESS, the table was reduced by TCRdb to in-frame sequences with V and J called. These copies leave out some clones; in studies compared against another copy, an unresolved V gene accounts for under half, and the cause of the remainder is not known. V and J calls and clone size are those listed in that table; D and trimming were worked out from the DNA. This sample holds over 700,000 clones; approximately 77% were observed only once. The top ten constitute about 1.7% of the sample.

The source of the sample is a study of shared clonotypes between healthy human individuals (TCRdb year 2020). Background for the entire study: A few men and a couple of women, aged 18 to 49 years, made up the cohort. For each donor, CD4 naive and CD4 memory were each run on three plates, CD8 naive on two plates, and CD8 memory on one plate. Between about 0.8 and 9 billion PBMCs per donor were obtained by leukapheresis. To increase sequencing depth and limit assay-specific biases, different laboratories used diverse techniques to prepare libraries and sequence TCR repertoires. To estimate repertoire size and how much clonotypes are shared between individuals, the study performed deep sequencing of blood TCR repertoires from a handful of healthy adults.

Points the paper makes about the study in general: Higher generation probabilities were observed for clonotypes shared by all four sorted-subset donors than for non-shared clonotypes. Pairwise subsampling led to the expectation that sequencing depth would affect the degree of clonotype sharing among donors. Sharing across a few donors was observed for about 4.8% of naive CD4, over 3% of naive CD8, over 2% of memory CD4, and roughly 0.43% of memory CD8 clonotypes. Rarefaction of sorted-subset datasets indicated incomplete sequencing despite the large sequencing depth. Naive subsets generally had larger estimated clonotype richness than memory subsets did. Sampling was limited to blood, and TCR repertoires in tissue likely differ from TCR repertoires in blood. Because the study included only a small number of donors, the genetic and exposure-history diversity represented was limited.

The donors were healthy, HIV-negative adults who had no recently reported acute infections or vaccinations. Every donor was a Caucasian adult living in Nashville, Tennessee, USA. CD4+ T cells were enriched by magnetic negative selection, after which naive cells were positively selected on CD45RA and the negative fraction was taken as the memory subset. After blood collection by leukapheresis, PBMCs were isolated using Ficoll-Histopaque density gradient centrifugation and then cryopreserved in the vapor phase of liquid nitrogen. Analytical flow cytometry was used to check the purity and quantity of each magnetically sorted T cell population. From each sorted fraction, genomic DNA was isolated and quantified by UV absorbance on a Nanodrop 2000c.

The receptor was isolated from a woman under 40 in good health. The sample was memory CD4+ T cells sorted from blood. This sample's cell subset or site label indicates: CD45RA-negative fraction. The rearrangement joined TRBV28 to TRBJ1-5; possibly the D gene is TRBD1, per 6 matching bases. The CDR3 reads as follows: CASSLRSGARNQPQHF. The nucleotide sequence is given as TGTGCCAGCAGTTTACGGTCGGGGGCGAGGAATCAGCCCCAGCATTTT.